A selection of T cell receptor beta chains follows, all from one sample in a study of blood T cells in healthy people across ages. From the 5' RACE reads, TCRdb called clonotypes with MiXCR, one entry per CDR3 protein. The repertoire has around 1,600,000 distinct CDR3 sequences, approximately 43% of them found once; the top ten carry around 4%. Sequenced material: blood. These receptors all come from a woman aged 18-30 years in good health. Each CDR3 is given with its conserved first and last residue. A D gene is named only where the DNA matches it firmly. Part of the rows lack a size; the others show once, few, many or a class for expanded clones.

cdr3_nt: TGTGCCAGCAGTCGGACTAGCGGCCCTTTCTACAATGAGCAGTTCTTC
cdr3_aa: CASSRTSGPFYNEQFF
j_call: TRBJ2-1
v_call: TRBV14
d_call: TRBD2
clone_size: few

cdr3_nt: TGTGCCAGCAGCTTAGAGGGACATGGCTACACCTTC
cdr3_aa: CASSLEGHGYTF
j_call: TRBJ1-2
v_call: TRBV7-3
d_call: .
clone_size: .

cdr3_nt: TGCGCCAGCAGCCAAGAATACGGGGGGTTTGGCTACACCTTC
cdr3_aa: CASSQEYGGFGYTF
j_call: TRBJ1-2
v_call: TRBV4-3
d_call: .
clone_size: few

cdr3_nt: TGCGCCAGCAGCCTCCGACAGGGGGCTGAAGAGCAGTACTTC
cdr3_aa: CASSLRQGAEEQYF
j_call: TRBJ2-7
v_call: TRBV5-1
d_call: TRBD1
clone_size: .

cdr3_nt: TGTGCCAGCTCACCATGGGACAGGGGATCCGACGAGCAGTACTTC
cdr3_aa: CASSPWDRGSDEQYF
j_call: TRBJ2-7
v_call: TRBV18
d_call: TRBD1
clone_size: .

cdr3_nt: TGCAGTGCAAGGAGTTTATACAATGAGCAGTACTTC
cdr3_aa: CSARSLYNEQYF
j_call: TRBJ2-5
v_call: TRBV20-1
d_call: .
clone_size: .

cdr3_nt: TGCAGCGTTCAAACGATCGAGCAGTACTTC
cdr3_aa: CSVQTIEQYF
j_call: TRBJ2-7
v_call: TRBV29-1
d_call: .
clone_size: once

cdr3_nt: TGTGCCAGCAGTTACCTCGTGGGAGGCGGAGTCTCAGATACGCAGTATTTT
cdr3_aa: CASSYLVGGGVSDTQYF
j_call: TRBJ2-3
v_call: TRBV6-2/TRBV6-3
d_call: .
clone_size: many

cdr3_nt: TGTGCCAGCAGTTACCTCGCCGGTGAAGCTTTCTTT
cdr3_aa: CASSYLAGEAFF
j_call: TRBJ1-1
v_call: TRBV6-2/TRBV6-3
d_call: .
clone_size: .

cdr3_nt: TGTGCCTGGAGTCCGGGGCAAACGGGTCAGCCCCAGCATTTT
cdr3_aa: CAWSPGQTGQPQHF
j_call: TRBJ1-5
v_call: TRBV30
d_call: .
clone_size: .

cdr3_nt: TGCAGCGTTCGGACAGGGAATGAAAAACTGTTTTTT
cdr3_aa: CSVRTGNEKLFF
j_call: TRBJ1-4
v_call: TRBV29-1
d_call: TRBD1
clone_size: few

cdr3_nt: TGCGCCAGCAGCTGGGGGGAGGCGGGAGTCTCCTACAATGAGCAGTTCTTC
cdr3_aa: CASSWGEAGVSYNEQFF
j_call: TRBJ2-1
v_call: TRBV5-1
d_call: TRBD2
clone_size: .

cdr3_nt: TGCAGTGCTAGAAGGGACGAGGAAAAACTGTTTTTT
cdr3_aa: CSARRDEEKLFF
j_call: TRBJ1-4
v_call: TRBV20-1
d_call: .
clone_size: .

cdr3_nt: TGCAGCTCCTGGACAGGGCCCTATGGCTACACCTTC
cdr3_aa: CSSWTGPYGYTF
j_call: TRBJ1-2
v_call: TRBV29-1
d_call: TRBD1
clone_size: .

cdr3_nt: TGTGCCAGCAGTTTATCGGGCGGGAGGGTCACAGATACGCAGTATTTT
cdr3_aa: CASSLSGGRVTDTQYF
j_call: TRBJ2-3
v_call: TRBV27
d_call: TRBD2
clone_size: .

cdr3_nt: TGTGCCAGCAGTTGGGGCAGGCACGGAGGAAATTCACCCCTCCACTTT
cdr3_aa: CASSWGRHGGNSPLHF
j_call: TRBJ1-6
v_call: TRBV12-3/TRBV12-4
d_call: .
clone_size: .

cdr3_nt: TGTGCCAGCAGCCCCAAAGCGCTCCACAATGAGCAGTTCTTC
cdr3_aa: CASSPKALHNEQFF
j_call: TRBJ2-1
v_call: TRBV7-2
d_call: .
clone_size: .

cdr3_nt: TGTGCCAGCAGTCCTCAGGCGGGCTACGAGCAGTACTTC
cdr3_aa: CASSPQAGYEQYF
j_call: TRBJ2-7
v_call: TRBV7-2
d_call: .
clone_size: .

cdr3_nt: TGTGCCAGCAGTTTCCTAGGAGGGGCGAACTATGGCTACACCTTC
cdr3_aa: CASSFLGGANYGYTF
j_call: TRBJ1-2
v_call: TRBV6-5
d_call: .
clone_size: few

cdr3_nt: TGTGCCAGCAGCTTTCTAGGGGGGAACACTGAAGCTTTCTTT
cdr3_aa: CASSFLGGNTEAFF
j_call: TRBJ1-1
v_call: TRBV7-2
d_call: .
clone_size: .

cdr3_nt: TGTGCCAGCTCCCCGGATGCTGGATTAGAGACCCAGTACTTC
cdr3_aa: CASSPDAGLETQYF
j_call: TRBJ2-5
v_call: TRBV18
d_call: .
clone_size: .

cdr3_nt: TGCAGCGTGGGCTTAGGACAGACAGATACGCAGTATTTT
cdr3_aa: CSVGLGQTDTQYF
j_call: TRBJ2-3
v_call: TRBV29-1
d_call: .
clone_size: few

cdr3_nt: TGTGCTAGTGGACCTCTGCCGGCCGGGCGCAACATTCAGTACTTC
cdr3_aa: CASGPLPAGRNIQYF
j_call: TRBJ2-4
v_call: TRBV12-5
d_call: .
clone_size: .

cdr3_nt: TGTGCCAGCAGTTACGGGCCCAGGGCCCTCAACTATGGCTACACCTTC
cdr3_aa: CASSYGPRALNYGYTF
j_call: TRBJ1-2
v_call: TRBV6-2/TRBV6-3
d_call: .
clone_size: .

cdr3_nt: TGCAGTGCTGGGGGTCGCAGTCACAATTCCCAGTTCTTC
cdr3_aa: CSAGGRSHNSQFF
j_call: TRBJ2-1
v_call: TRBV20-1
d_call: .
clone_size: .

cdr3_nt: TGTGCCAGCAGGCAGGGGGATTATTATGGCTACACCTTC
cdr3_aa: CASRQGDYYGYTF
j_call: TRBJ1-2
v_call: TRBV6-6
d_call: TRBD1
clone_size: .

cdr3_nt: TGTGCCAGCAAATTAGCCAGCTCCTACAATGAGCAGTTCTTC
cdr3_aa: CASKLASSYNEQFF
j_call: TRBJ2-1
v_call: TRBV27
d_call: .
clone_size: .

cdr3_nt: TGTGCCATCAGTGAGTCCTCTAGCGGGAGACTTAACACCGGGGAGCTGTTTTTT
cdr3_aa: CAISESSSGRLNTGELFF
j_call: TRBJ2-2
v_call: TRBV10-3
d_call: TRBD2
clone_size: few

cdr3_nt: TGCGCCAGCAGCTGGCAAGAAATCTCCTACAATGAGCAGTTCTTC
cdr3_aa: CASSWQEISYNEQFF
j_call: TRBJ2-1
v_call: TRBV5-1
d_call: .
clone_size: .

cdr3_nt: TGCAGTGCTAGAGATGAGACAAACACTGAAGCTTTCTTT
cdr3_aa: CSARDETNTEAFF
j_call: TRBJ1-1
v_call: TRBV20-1
d_call: .
clone_size: .

cdr3_nt: TGTGCCAGCAGTTACAACGGGGGAAAGGGCTACACCTTC
cdr3_aa: CASSYNGGKGYTF
j_call: TRBJ1-2
v_call: TRBV6-5
d_call: .
clone_size: few

cdr3_nt: TGCGCCAGCAGCTTGGGCCAGGACCGGTCCTACAATGAGCAGTTCTTC
cdr3_aa: CASSLGQDRSYNEQFF
j_call: TRBJ2-1
v_call: TRBV5-1
d_call: .
clone_size: once

cdr3_nt: TGTGCCAGCAGAGCCGGGACAGAGCCCCAGCATTTT
cdr3_aa: CASRAGTEPQHF
j_call: TRBJ1-5
v_call: TRBV25-1
d_call: TRBD1
clone_size: .

cdr3_nt: TGTGCCAGCAGTTTAGCTGTAGCTGAAGCTTTCTTT
cdr3_aa: CASSLAVAEAFF
j_call: TRBJ1-1
v_call: TRBV12-3/TRBV12-4
d_call: .
clone_size: .

cdr3_nt: TGTGCCACCGTTGGGGTGACTAGCGGGAGGCTTCGTGAGCAGTTCTTC
cdr3_aa: CATVGVTSGRLREQFF
j_call: TRBJ2-1
v_call: TRBV10-3
d_call: TRBD2
clone_size: .

cdr3_nt: TGCGCCAGCAGAGAAACTTCTGGTGACTACAATGAGCAGTTCTTC
cdr3_aa: CASRETSGDYNEQFF
j_call: TRBJ2-1
v_call: TRBV4-3
d_call: .
clone_size: .

cdr3_nt: TGTGCCATCAAGAGCGTAGCGAACACCGGGGAGCTGTTTTTT
cdr3_aa: CAIKSVANTGELFF
j_call: TRBJ2-2
v_call: TRBV10-3
d_call: .
clone_size: .

cdr3_nt: TGCAGCGTTGAGAGTTCTTTGGCAGGGGGCGATGGCTACACCTTC
cdr3_aa: CSVESSLAGGDGYTF
j_call: TRBJ1-2
v_call: TRBV29-1
d_call: TRBD1
clone_size: .

cdr3_nt: TGTGCCAGCAGCTTCGCCGTGCAGGGGCCTATTTCCTACGAGCAGTACTTC
cdr3_aa: CASSFAVQGPISYEQYF
j_call: TRBJ2-7
v_call: TRBV7-9
d_call: .
clone_size: few

cdr3_nt: TGTGCCAGCAGCCGCACCCTGACTAGCGGTCAAGAGACCCAGTACTTC
cdr3_aa: CASSRTLTSGQETQYF
j_call: TRBJ2-5
v_call: TRBV4-2
d_call: TRBD2
clone_size: few

cdr3_nt: TGCGCCAGCAGCTCCCAGACAGGGAAACAAGAGACCCAGTACTTC
cdr3_aa: CASSSQTGKQETQYF
j_call: TRBJ2-5
v_call: TRBV5-1
d_call: TRBD1
clone_size: .

cdr3_nt: TGCAGCGTTGGAGGGTTCTATGACTACACCTTC
cdr3_aa: CSVGGFYDYTF
j_call: TRBJ1-2
v_call: TRBV29-1
d_call: .
clone_size: .

cdr3_nt: TGCGCCAGCAGCCAAGACGGCAACAGAGGCTACGAGCAGTACTTC
cdr3_aa: CASSQDGNRGYEQYF
j_call: TRBJ2-7
v_call: TRBV4-3
d_call: .
clone_size: once

cdr3_nt: TGCAGTGCTAGAGGCGGGAGTACGGCACAAGAGACCCAGTACTTC
cdr3_aa: CSARGGSTAQETQYF
j_call: TRBJ2-5
v_call: TRBV20-1
d_call: TRBD2
clone_size: .

cdr3_nt: TGTGCCAGCAGCTTAGTCGTAGACAGGGGGAATGAGCAGTTCTTC
cdr3_aa: CASSLVVDRGNEQFF
j_call: TRBJ2-1
v_call: TRBV7-2
d_call: TRBD1
clone_size: .